The clone carrying this T cell receptor beta chain appeared a few times. Its antigen remains unidentified. This sample was included in a study of T-cell reconstitution after alpha-beta-depleted transplantation in children. Whole-study results and caveats: Diversity of TCRbeta at day 60 was high in some patients, arising from surviving recipient T cells and thymic progenitors.

Germline-derived CDR1 and CDR2 are MNHEY and SMNVEV (reference sequence). J gave up 6 bases and V 2 bases, and 7 bases lay outside the gene matches. The CDR3 covers 15 residues. Unique molecular identifiers were incorporated during preparation of the TCRbeta library. TCRdb re-called the PCR reads with MiXCR, one entry per CDR3 protein. Of fewer than 750,000 distinct CDR3 sequences listed, 20% to 30% are singletons. The material sequenced was PBMCs, taken before TCRalphabeta/CD19-depleted stem cell transplant. The chain links TRBV27 to TRBJ2-1, with TRBD2 identical over 7 bases. This receptor was taken from a boy younger than two with Wiskott-Aldrich syndrome, due to receive a stem cell transplant. As DNA, the CDR3 is TGTGCCAGCAGTTTAGCACTAGCGACTCTCAATGAGCAGTTCTTC. Translating gives CASSLALATLNEQFF.